This TCR beta chain was sequenced in a study of shared clonotypes between healthy human individuals (dated by TCRdb to about 2020). Broadly, across the study: Two women and a few men aged 18 to 49 years were included in the cohort. For each donor, CD4 naive and CD4 memory were each run on three plates, CD8 naive on two plates, and CD8 memory on one plate. To estimate repertoire size and how much clonotypes are shared between individuals, the study performed deep sequencing of blood TCR repertoires from roughly five healthy adults. Libraries were prepared and TCR repertoires were sequenced by different laboratories using diverse techniques, in order to increase sequencing depth and limit assay-specific biases. Between about 0.8 and 9 billion PBMCs per donor were obtained by leukapheresis. Study-wide conclusions, independent of this receptor: Rarefaction of sorted-subset datasets indicated incomplete sequencing despite the large sequencing depth. Larger estimated clonotype richness was generally found for naive subsets than for memory subsets. Clonotypes shared by all four sorted-subset donors showed higher generation probabilities than non-shared clonotypes. Based on pairwise subsampling, the degree of clonotype sharing among donors was expected to be affected by sequencing depth. Because the study included a small number of donors, the genetic and exposure-history diversity represented was limited. When a few donors were compared, the shared fraction of clonotypes was about 5% for naive CD4, over 3% for naive CD8, 2% to 2.5% for memory CD4, and 0.4% for memory CD8. Only blood was sampled, and tissue TCR repertoires likely differ from those in blood.

Between the V and J ends, shortened by 2 bases and 5 bases respectively, the junction contains 8 bases. From cysteine to phenylalanine, the CDR3 is 13 amino acids long. Kept here is only the CDR3 DNA, which spans 39 bases and is read in frame from base 1. From the germline V gene, CDR1 is MNHNS and CDR2 is SASEGT. As to this clone: No cognate antigen has been identified for it. No base qualities exist here, and no much larger clone lies one base off it.

The donors were healthy, HIV-negative adults who had no recently reported acute infections or vaccinations. Only Caucasian adults living in Nashville, Tennessee, USA were represented among the donors. CD4+ T cells were enriched through magnetic negative selection, after which naive cells were positively selected on CD45RA and the remaining negative fraction served as the memory subset. Blood was collected by leukapheresis, and PBMCs were isolated by Ficoll-Histopaque density gradient centrifugation and then cryopreserved in liquid nitrogen vapor phase. Analytical flow cytometry was used to check the purity and quantity of every magnetically sorted T cell population. Genomic DNA was isolated from each sorted fraction and quantified by UV absorbance on a Nanodrop 2000c. TCR CDR3 regions were amplified from genomic DNA by multiplex PCR using the deep immunoSEQ assay. Genomic DNA extracted from each cell subset was distributed evenly over all wells of several immunoSEQ 96-well plates, and each plate served as one replicate. For sorted subsets, each replicate PCR was loaded with roughly 0.2 ug genomic DNA, equivalent to 25,000 to 35,000 T cell genomes. The purified libraries were quantified using a Qubit 3.0 fluorometer, sized with a Bioanalyzer 2100, and then quantified again using the KAPA Library Quantification kit. Each immunoSEQ 96-well plate was sequenced on its own single-read 150-cycle Illumina NextSeq 550 flow cell. As for how the authors treated the data: The immunoSEQ output contained only junctional sequences without quality scores, so filtering could not match that applied to full-length reads. Sequences were annotated with PyIR, a Python wrapper for IgBLAST v1.9, using IMGT germline references to assign V/J genes and CDR3. Reads with weak V/J assignments (E-value above 1e-6), missing CDR3, stop codons, out-of-frame junctions, or ambiguous translated residues were removed. V3J clonotypes were defined as sequences sharing the same inferred V gene, J gene, and CDR3 amino acid sequence. To compute the percentage overlap between repertoires, the number of shared unique clonotypes was divided by the size of the smaller repertoire. Repertoire richness was assessed with RTK rarefaction, the Chao1 estimator, and Recon v2.1 estimates of unobserved clonotypes. OLGA was used to compute generation probabilities for all TCRbeta clonotypes that the gDNA method yielded from a few donors. In TCRdb, the immuneACCESS table is reduced to in-frame sequences with V and J assigned. These tables do not hold every clone; where another copy was compared, an unresolved V gene accounts for under half, and the others remain unexplained. V and J calls and clone size come straight from that table; D and trimming were deduced from the DNA. This sample lists about 980,000 clones; about 80% were detected once. The top ten constitute 1.5% of the sample.

The V and J genes are TRBV6-1 and TRBJ2-3; no D gene call is confident. This receptor was taken from a man younger than 30 in good health. The sequenced sample was memory CD4+ T cells sorted from blood. The cell subset or site label here, explained by the study, means: CD45RA-negative fraction. The sequenced DNA is TGTGCCAGCAGTGAAAGATGGGGAGATACGCAGTATTTT. Translated, this gives CASSERWGDTQYF.